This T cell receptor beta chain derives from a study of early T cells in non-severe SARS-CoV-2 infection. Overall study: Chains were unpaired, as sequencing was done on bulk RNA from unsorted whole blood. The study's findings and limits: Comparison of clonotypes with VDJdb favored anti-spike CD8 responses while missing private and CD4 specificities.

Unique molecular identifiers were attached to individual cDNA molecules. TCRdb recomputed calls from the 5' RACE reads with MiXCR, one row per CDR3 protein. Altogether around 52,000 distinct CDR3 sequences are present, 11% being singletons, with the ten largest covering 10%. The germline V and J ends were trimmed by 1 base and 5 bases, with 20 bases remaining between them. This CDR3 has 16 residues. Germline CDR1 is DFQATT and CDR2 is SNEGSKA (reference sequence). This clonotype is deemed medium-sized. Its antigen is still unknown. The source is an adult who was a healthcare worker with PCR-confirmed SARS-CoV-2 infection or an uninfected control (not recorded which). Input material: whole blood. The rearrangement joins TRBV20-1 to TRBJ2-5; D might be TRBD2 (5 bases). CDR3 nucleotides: TGCAGTGCTAGAGGGGATCGGCTCAGCAGAGGGGAGACCCAGTACTTC. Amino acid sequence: CSARGDRLSRGETQYF.